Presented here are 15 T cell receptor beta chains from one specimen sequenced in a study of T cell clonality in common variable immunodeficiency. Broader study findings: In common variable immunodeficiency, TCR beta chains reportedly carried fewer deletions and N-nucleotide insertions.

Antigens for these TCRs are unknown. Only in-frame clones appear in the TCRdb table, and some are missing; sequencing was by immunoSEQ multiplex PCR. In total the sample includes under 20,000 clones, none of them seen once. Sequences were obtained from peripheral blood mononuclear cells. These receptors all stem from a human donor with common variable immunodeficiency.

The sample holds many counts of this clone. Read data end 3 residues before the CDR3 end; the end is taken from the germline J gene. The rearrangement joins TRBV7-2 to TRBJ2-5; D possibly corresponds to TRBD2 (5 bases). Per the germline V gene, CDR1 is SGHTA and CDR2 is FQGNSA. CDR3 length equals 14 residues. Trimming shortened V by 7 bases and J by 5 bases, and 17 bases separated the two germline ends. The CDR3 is CASTFGVAEETQYF. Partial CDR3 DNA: TGTGCCAGCACCTTCGGGGTGGCGGAGGAGACC. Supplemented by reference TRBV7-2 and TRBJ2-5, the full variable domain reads GAGVSQSPSNKVTEKGKDVELRCDPISGHTALYWYRQSLGQGLEFLIYFQGNSAPDKSGLPSDRFSAERTGGSVSTLTIQRTQQEDSAVYLCASTFGVAEETQYFGPGTRLLVL.

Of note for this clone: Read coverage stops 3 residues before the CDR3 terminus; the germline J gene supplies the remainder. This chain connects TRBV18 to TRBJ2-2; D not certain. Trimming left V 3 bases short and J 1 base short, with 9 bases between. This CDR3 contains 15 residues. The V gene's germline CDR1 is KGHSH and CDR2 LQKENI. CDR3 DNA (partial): TGTGCCAGCTCACCCCTGCAGCGGAACACCGGGGAG. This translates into CASSPLQRNTGE. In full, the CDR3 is CASSPLQRNTGELFF.

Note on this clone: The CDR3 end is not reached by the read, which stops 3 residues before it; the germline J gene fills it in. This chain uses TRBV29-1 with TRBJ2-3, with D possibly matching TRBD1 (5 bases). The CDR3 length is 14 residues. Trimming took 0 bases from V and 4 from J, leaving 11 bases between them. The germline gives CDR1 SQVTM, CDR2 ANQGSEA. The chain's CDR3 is CSVEEQGLADTQYF. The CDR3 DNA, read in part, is TGCAGCGTTGAAGAGCAGGGTCTGGCAGATACG.

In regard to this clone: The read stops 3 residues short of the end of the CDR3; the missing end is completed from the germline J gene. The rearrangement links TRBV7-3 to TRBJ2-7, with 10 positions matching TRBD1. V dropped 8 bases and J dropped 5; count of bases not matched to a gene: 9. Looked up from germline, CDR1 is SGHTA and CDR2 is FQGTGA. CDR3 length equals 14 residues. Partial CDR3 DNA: TGTGCCAGCTCTAAGACAGGGGGCTTCCACGAG. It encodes CASSKTGGFHE. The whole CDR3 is CASSKTGGFHEQYF.

CDR3 bases read: TGTGCCAGCAGCTTTTCGGGGAACACCGGGGAG. This gives the protein CASSFSGNTGE. The complete CDR3 protein is CASSFSGNTGELFF. J is TRBJ2-2 and V is TRBV13; unclear D gene. From the germline J gene comes the end of the CDR3, since the read stops 3 residues before it. The CDR3 is 14 residues long. Germline V CDR1 and CDR2: PRHDT, FYEKMQ (reference sequence). With 3 bases removed from V and 1 base from J, the gap between germline ends came to 6 bases.

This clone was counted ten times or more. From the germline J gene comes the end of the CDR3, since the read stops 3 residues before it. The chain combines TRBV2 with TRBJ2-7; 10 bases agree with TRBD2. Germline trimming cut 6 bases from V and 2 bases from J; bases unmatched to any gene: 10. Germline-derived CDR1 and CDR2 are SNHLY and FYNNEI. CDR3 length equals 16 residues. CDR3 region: CASSVIGLAGAYEQYF. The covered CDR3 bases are TGTGCCAGCAGCGTTATCGGGCTAGCGGGGGCCTACGAG.

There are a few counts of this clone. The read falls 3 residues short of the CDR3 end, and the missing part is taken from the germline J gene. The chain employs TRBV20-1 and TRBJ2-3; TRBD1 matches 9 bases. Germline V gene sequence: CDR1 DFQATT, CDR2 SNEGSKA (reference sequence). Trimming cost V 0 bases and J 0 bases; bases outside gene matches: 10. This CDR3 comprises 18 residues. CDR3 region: CSARDRLTGGASTDTQYF. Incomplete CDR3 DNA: TGCAGTGCTAGAGATCGGTTGACAGGGGGAGCTAGCACAGATACG.

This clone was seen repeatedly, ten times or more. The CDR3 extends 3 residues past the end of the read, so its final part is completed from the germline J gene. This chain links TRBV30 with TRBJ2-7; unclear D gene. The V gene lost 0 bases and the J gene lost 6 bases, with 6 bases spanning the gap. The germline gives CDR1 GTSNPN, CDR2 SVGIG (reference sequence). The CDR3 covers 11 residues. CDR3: CAWSVYGEQYF. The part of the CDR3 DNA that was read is TGTGCCTGGAGTGTATACGGCGAG.

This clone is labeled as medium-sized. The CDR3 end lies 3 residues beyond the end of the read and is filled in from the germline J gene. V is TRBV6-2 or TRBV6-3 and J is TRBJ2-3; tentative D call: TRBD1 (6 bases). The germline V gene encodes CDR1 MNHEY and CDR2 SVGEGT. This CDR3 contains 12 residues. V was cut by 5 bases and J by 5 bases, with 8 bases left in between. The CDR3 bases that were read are TGTGCCAGCAGTAAACAGGGAGATACG. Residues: CASSKQGDT. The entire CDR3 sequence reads CASSKQGDTQYF.

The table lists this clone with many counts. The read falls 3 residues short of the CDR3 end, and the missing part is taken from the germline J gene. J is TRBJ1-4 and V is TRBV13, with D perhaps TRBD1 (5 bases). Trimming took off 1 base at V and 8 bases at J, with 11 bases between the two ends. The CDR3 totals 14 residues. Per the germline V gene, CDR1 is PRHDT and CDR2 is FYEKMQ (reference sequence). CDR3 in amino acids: CASSLEGEREKLFF. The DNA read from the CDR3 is TGTGCCAGCAGCTTAGAAGGGGAACGGGAAAAA.

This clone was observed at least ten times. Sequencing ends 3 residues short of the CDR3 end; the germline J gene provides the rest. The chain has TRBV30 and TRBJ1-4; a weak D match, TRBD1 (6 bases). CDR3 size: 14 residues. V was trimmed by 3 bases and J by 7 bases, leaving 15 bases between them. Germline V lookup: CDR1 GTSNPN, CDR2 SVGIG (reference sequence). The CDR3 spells CAWSRTAMGEKLFF. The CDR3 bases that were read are TGTGCCTGGAGCCGGACAGCCATGGGTGAAAAA. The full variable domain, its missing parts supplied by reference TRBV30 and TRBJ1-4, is SQTIHQWPATLVQPVGSPLSLECTVEGTSNPNLYWYRQAAGRGLQLLFYSVGIGQISSEVPQNLSASRPQDRQFILSSKKLLLSDSGFYLCAWSRTAMGEKLFFGSGTQLSVL.

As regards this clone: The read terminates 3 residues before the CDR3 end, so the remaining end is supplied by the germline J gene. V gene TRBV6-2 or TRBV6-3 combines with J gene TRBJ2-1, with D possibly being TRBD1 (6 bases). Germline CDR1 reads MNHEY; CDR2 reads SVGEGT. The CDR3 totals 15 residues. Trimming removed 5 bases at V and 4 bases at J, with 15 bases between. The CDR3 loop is CASSTRDTLYNEQFF. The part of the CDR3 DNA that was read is TGTGCCAGCAGTACCCGGGACACCCTGTACAATGAG.

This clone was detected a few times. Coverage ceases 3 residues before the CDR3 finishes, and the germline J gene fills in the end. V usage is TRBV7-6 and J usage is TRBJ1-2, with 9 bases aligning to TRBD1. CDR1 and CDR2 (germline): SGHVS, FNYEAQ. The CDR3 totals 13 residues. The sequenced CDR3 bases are TGTGCCAGCAGCCCCGGGACAGGGAGCGGC. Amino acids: CASSPGTGSG. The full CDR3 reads CASSPGTGSGYTF.

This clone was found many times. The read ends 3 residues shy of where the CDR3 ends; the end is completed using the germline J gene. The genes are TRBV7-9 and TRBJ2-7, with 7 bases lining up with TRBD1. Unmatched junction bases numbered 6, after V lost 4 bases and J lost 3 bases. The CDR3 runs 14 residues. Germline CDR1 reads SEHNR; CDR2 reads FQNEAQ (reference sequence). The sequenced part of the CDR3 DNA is TGTGCCAGCAGCTACTCACAGGGGAGCTACGAG. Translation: CASSYSQGSYE. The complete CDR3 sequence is CASSYSQGSYEQYF.

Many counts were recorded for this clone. The CDR3 loop reads CSAASGEGRNEQFF. CDR3 DNA, as far as it was read: TGCAGTGCTGCTTCAGGGGAGGGGCGCAATGAG. The chain employs TRBV20-1 and TRBJ2-1, with D possibly matching TRBD2 (7 bases). The CDR3 end lies 3 residues beyond the end of the read and is filled in from the germline J gene. This CDR3 spans 14 amino acids. CDR1 DFQATT and CDR2 SNEGSKA come from the germline V gene (reference sequence). V was shortened by 5 bases and J by 6 bases, with 17 bases between the two germline ends.